The sequence of this T cell receptor beta chain was determined in a study of beta chain features in type 1 diabetes. Study in general: Sorted cells numbering under 110 million were examined across all samples.

Study-wide points: Naive, central memory and Treg TCRB repertoires seemed to resemble each other more closely in patients than they did in healthy donors. When VDJ junctions were examined, type 1 diabetes patients showed fewer insertions and more deletions. Patients with Type 1 diabetes showed moderately but significantly shorter TCRB CDR3s in all four CD4+ subsets. Unsettled here was the matter of whether HLA type influences TCRB rearrangement.

The isolated RNA, all of it, was reverse transcribed, so expressed TCRB transcripts were what got sequenced. Assay: immunoSEQ multiplex PCR; the TCRdb copy retains only in-frame clones and omits some. The repertoire holds about 280,000 clones, with roughly 15% as singletons. Per germline, CDR1 SGHNT and CDR2 YENEEA. The length of the CDR3 is 12 residues. Trimming shortened V by 5 bases and J by 4 bases, and 8 bases separated the two germline ends. In the case of this clone: Antigen unknown.

This clonotype was obtained from a man aged 18 to 30 with type 1 diabetes. The sample was naive CD4+ T cells from blood. The chain recombines TRBV11-3 with TRBJ1-1, with D hard to call. CDR3 DNA: TGTGCCAGCAGCAATCCGGGCACTGAAGCTTTCTTT. As protein: CASSNPGTEAFF.